This is a list of T cell receptor beta chains from one sample in a study of graft-versus-host responses after intestinal transplantation. Data came from immunoSEQ multiplex PCR; TCRdb stores just in-frame clones and leaves some out. The sample has some 100,000 clones, roughly nine tenths seen once. No antigen has been assigned to these receptors. Sequencing used unstimulated CD4+ T cells sorted from spleen or lymph node cells, obtained before transplant. These TCRs come from a human donor who was the organ donor for an intestinal transplant. Each CDR3 is given with its conserved first and last residue. The D gene is left open where the match is weak. Clone size is stated in some rows and not others, as once, few, many or a class when expanded.

>TRBV29-1|TRBD1|.|TRBJ2-2
TGCAGCGTTGGGACAGGGGGGAACACCGGGGAGCTGTTTTTT
CSVGTGGNTGELFF
>TRBV9|.|.|TRBJ1-4
TGTGCCAGCAGCGTGGGGGTGGGGAACGGGAATGAAAAACTGTTTTTT
CASSVGVGNGNEKLFF
>TRBV11-3|.|.|TRBJ1-2
TGTGCCAGCAGCTTACCCCACACAGGTCGGGATGGCTACACCTTC
CASSLPHTGRDGYTF
>TRBV6-5|.|few|TRBJ1-2
TGTGCCAGCAGGCAGCTACCGTATGGCTACACCTTC
CASRQLPYGYTF
>TRBV4-1|TRBD1|.|TRBJ1-2
TGCGCCAGCAGCCAAGCACAGGGGATTGGCTACACCTTC
CASSQAQGIGYTF
>TRBV29-1|TRBD1|.|TRBJ1-2
TGCAGCGTTGAAGTAGGACAGGGGGATGGCTACACCTTC
CSVEVGQGDGYTF
>TRBV7-2|.|.|TRBJ1-5
TGTGCCAGCAGCTTCTACAATCAGCCCCAGCATTTT
CASSFYNQPQHF
>TRBV7-3|.|.|TRBJ2-6
TGTGCCAGCAGCTTAAATAGCGGTGGGGCCAACGTCCTGACTTTC
CASSLNSGGANVLTF
>TRBV30|.|.|TRBJ1-4
TGTGCCTGGAGCCCTTCATGGGGCCGCGGGGAAAAACTGTTTTTT
CAWSPSWGRGEKLFF
>TRBV6-1|.|.|TRBJ2-3
TGTGCCAGCAGTGAAGCAGACCTGGGAGGTAGGGGCACAGATACGCAGTATTTT
CASSEADLGGRGTDTQYF
>TRBV7-2|.|.|TRBJ2-3
TGTGCCAGCAGCTTAGTCTCCTATGCACGGCATTTT
CASSLVSYARHF
>TRBV23-1|.|.|TRBJ2-2
TGCGCCAGCATCCAACCGAACACCGGGGAGCTGTTTTTT
CASIQPNTGELFF
>TRBV9|TRBD1|.|TRBJ1-5
TGTGCCAGCAGCGTAGGGGACAGGAGCAATCAGCCCCAGCATTTT
CASSVGDRSNQPQHF
>TRBV13|.|.|TRBJ2-7
TGTGCCAGCAGCTTACGAGGGTTCGTAGTCGAGCAGTACTTC
CASSLRGFVVEQYF
>TRBV9|.|.|TRBJ1-5
TGTGCCAGCAGCGTAGGTGACAATCAGCCCCAGCATTTT
CASSVGDNQPQHF
>TRBV18|TRBD1|.|TRBJ2-7
TGTGCCAGCTCCTCGACGCAAACGGTACAGGGGGCCACTTACGAGCAGTACTTC
CASSSTQTVQGATYEQYF
>TRBV30|TRBD1|.|TRBJ1-6
TGTGCCTGGAGTCCCGGGGACAGGGGATATAATTCACCCCTCCACTTT
CAWSPGDRGYNSPLHF
>TRBV18|TRBD1|.|TRBJ2-1
TGTGCCAGCTCATCGGGACAGGGGGCGTCCAATGAGCAGTTCTTC
CASSSGQGASNEQFF
>TRBV6-5|TRBD1|.|TRBJ2-7
TGTGCCAGCAGGCCCCTCGGACAGGGGTCCTACGAGCAGTACTTC
CASRPLGQGSYEQYF
>TRBV5-3|.|.|TRBJ2-2
TGTGCCAGAAGCTTGACGGGCACCGGGGAGCTGTTTTTT
CARSLTGTGELFF
>TRBV28|.|.|TRBJ1-5
TGTGCCAGCAGTTTATCAAGGGACGGGTACCTTAGCAATCAGCCCCAGCATTTT
CASSLSRDGYLSNQPQHF
>TRBV19|.|.|TRBJ2-3
TGTGCCAGTAGTCCGACGCTTAGCACAGATACGCAGTATTTT
CASSPTLSTDTQYF
>TRBV6-1|.|.|TRBJ1-4
TGTGCCAGCAGTGGGACAGCAAATAATGAAAAACTGTTTTTT
CASSGTANNEKLFF
>TRBV30|TRBD1|.|TRBJ2-5
TGTGCCTGGAACCTCATGGGACAGCAAGAGACCCAGTACTTC
CAWNLMGQQETQYF
>TRBV7-3|.|.|TRBJ1-1
TGTGCCAGCAGCTTAAGCCCAGCGATCACTGAAGCTTTCTTT
CASSLSPAITEAFF
>TRBV7-2|.|.|TRBJ2-7
TGTGCCAGCAGCTTTCCGGGGGCCTACGAGCAGTACTTC
CASSFPGAYEQYF
>TRBV5-1|TRBD1|.|TRBJ2-7
TGCGCCAGCAGCTTGGAGGGACAGTCCTACGAGCAGTACTTC
CASSLEGQSYEQYF